This TCR beta chain was observed in a study of blood T cell repertoires in COVID-19. This clone was found a few times. The germline gives CDR1 SGHTA, CDR2 FQGNSA. The V end was cut by 3 bases, the J end by 1 base, with 9 bases between. The CDR3 consists of 14 residues. The protocol was immunoSEQ multiplex PCR, while the TCRdb copy is restricted to in-frame clones and leaves out a portion. The sample lists 85,000 to 95,000 clones, about 83% seen once, with about 25% in the top ten. This sequence was found in a human donor in a cohort sampled during active COVID-19. The chain links TRBV7-2 to TRBJ2-5, with a weak D call TRBD2 (6 bases). Sequencing input: peripheral blood. This CDR3 reads CASSLYGGQETQYF. CDR3 DNA sequence: TGTGCCAGCAGCTTGTACGGGGGCCAAGAGACCCAGTACTTC.